This entry describes one T cell receptor beta chain. Assay used: immunoSEQ multiplex PCR; TCRdb lists only in-frame clones, some missing. The repertoire holds tens of thousands of clones, with over 90% as singletons. The CDR3 totals 15 residues. Trimming cost V 5 bases and J 1 base; bases outside gene matches: 6. Germline CDR1 and CDR2: MNHEY and SVGAGI. This specimen comes from a study of T cell changes during pregnancy in multiple sclerosis. Sequences were derived from peripheral blood, sampled in the first trimester of pregnancy. The chain carries TRBV6-5 and TRBJ1-1; 8 bases map to TRBD1. This sequence was found in a female donor with multiple sclerosis, enrolled in a pregnancy study. CDR3 nucleotides: TGTGCCAGCAGTCCCCCGACAGGGGCGAACACTGAAGCTTTCTTT. Amino acids: CASSPPTGANTEAFF.